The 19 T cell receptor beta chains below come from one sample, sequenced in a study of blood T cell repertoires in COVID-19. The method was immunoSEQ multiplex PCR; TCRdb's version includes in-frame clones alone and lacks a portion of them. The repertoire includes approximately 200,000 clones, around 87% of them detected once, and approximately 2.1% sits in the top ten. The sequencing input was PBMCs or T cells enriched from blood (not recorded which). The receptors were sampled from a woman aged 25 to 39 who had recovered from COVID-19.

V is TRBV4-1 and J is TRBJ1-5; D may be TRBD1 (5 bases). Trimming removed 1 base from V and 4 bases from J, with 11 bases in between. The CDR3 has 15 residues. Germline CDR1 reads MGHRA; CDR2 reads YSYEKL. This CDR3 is CASSQATGDNQPQHF. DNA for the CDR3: TGCGCCAGCAGCCAAGCGACGGGGGATAATCAGCCCCAGCATTTT.

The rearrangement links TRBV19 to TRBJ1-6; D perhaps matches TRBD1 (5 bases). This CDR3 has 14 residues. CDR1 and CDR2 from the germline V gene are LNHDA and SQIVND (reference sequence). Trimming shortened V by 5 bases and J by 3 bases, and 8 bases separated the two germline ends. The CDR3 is CASSSQGYNSPLHF. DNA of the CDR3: TGTGCCAGTAGTTCCCAGGGCTATAATTCACCCCTCCACTTT.

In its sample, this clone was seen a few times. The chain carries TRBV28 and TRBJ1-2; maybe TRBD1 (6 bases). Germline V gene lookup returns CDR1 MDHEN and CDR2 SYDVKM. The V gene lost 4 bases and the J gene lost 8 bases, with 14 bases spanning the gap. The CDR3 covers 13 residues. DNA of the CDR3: TGTGCCAGCAGTTCTCCCCCAGGGGCGGGCTACACCTTC. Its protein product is CASSSPPGAGYTF.

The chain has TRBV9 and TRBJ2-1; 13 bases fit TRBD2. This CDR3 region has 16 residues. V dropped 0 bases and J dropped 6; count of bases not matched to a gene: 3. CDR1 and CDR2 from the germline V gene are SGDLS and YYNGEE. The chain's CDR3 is CASSVGGLAGSNEQFF. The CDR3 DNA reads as TGTGCCAGCAGCGTAGGGGGACTAGCGGGGAGCAATGAGCAGTTCTTC. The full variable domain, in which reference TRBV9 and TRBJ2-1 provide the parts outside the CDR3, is DSGVTQTPKHLITATGQRVTLRCSPRSGDLSVYWYQQSLDQGLQFLIQYYNGEERAKGNILERFSAQQFPDLHSELNLSSLELGDSALYFCASSVGGLAGSNEQFFGPGTRLTVL.

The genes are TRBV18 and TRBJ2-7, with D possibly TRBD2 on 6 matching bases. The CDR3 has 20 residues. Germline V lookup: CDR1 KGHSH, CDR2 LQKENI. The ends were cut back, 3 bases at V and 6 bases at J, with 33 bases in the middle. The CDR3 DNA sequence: TGTGCCAGCTCACCCACTAATCCGACAGACGTTGGAGGGTTTATTGGCGAGCAGTACTTC. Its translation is CASSPTNPTDVGGFIGEQYF.

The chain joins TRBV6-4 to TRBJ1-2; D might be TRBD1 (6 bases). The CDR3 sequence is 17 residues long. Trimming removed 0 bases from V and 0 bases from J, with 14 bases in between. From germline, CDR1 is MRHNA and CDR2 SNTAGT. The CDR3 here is CASSDSSGTSANYGYTF. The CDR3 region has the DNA TGTGCCAGCAGTGACTCGAGCGGGACATCCGCTAACTATGGCTACACCTTC.

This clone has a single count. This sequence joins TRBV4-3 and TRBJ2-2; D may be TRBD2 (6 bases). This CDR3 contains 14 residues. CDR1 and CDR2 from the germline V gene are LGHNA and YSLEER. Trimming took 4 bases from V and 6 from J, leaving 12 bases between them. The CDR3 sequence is CASSLRRGAGELFF. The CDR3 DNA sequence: TGCGCCAGCAGCCTGAGGAGGGGCGCCGGGGAGCTGTTTTTT.

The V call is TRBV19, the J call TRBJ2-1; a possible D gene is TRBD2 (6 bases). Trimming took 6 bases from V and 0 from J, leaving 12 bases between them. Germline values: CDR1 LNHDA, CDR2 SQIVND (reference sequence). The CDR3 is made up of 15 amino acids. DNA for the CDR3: TGTGCCAGTAGCTTTGGGGGGAGCTCCTACAATGAGCAGTTCTTC. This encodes CASSFGGSSYNEQFF.

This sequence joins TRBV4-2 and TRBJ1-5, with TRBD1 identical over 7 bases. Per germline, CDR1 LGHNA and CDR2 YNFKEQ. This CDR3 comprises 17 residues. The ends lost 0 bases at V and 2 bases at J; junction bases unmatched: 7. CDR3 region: CASSQDRQGRRNQPQHF. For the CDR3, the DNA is TGTGCCAGCAGCCAAGATCGACAGGGTCGTCGCAATCAGCCCCAGCATTTT.

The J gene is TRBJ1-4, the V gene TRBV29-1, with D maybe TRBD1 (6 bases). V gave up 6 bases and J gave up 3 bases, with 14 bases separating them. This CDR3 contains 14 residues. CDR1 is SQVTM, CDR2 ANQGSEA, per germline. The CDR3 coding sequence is TGCAGCGTCCGTGAGGGGGTTTCTAATGAAAAACTGTTTTTT. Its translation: CSVREGVSNEKLFF.

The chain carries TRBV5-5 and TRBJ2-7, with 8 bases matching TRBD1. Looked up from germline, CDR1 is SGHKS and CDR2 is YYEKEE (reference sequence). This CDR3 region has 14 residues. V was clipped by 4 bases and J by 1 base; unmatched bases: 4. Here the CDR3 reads CASSRTGPSYEQYF. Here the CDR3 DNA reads TGTGCCAGCAGCCGGACAGGGCCGTCCTACGAGCAGTACTTC.

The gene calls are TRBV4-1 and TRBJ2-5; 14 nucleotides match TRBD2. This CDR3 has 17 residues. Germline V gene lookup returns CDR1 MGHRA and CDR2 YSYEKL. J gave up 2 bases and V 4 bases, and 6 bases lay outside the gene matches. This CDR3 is CASSPTGTSGGQETQYF. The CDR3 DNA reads TGCGCCAGCAGCCCAACCGGGACTAGCGGGGGACAAGAGACCCAGTACTTC.

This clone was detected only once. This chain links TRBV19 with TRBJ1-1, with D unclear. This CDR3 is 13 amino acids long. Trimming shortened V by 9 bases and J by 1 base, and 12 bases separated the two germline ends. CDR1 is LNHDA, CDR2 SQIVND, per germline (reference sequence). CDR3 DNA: TGTGCCAGCCGTACCCTCGGGAACACTGAAGCTTTCTTT. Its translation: CASRTLGNTEAFF.

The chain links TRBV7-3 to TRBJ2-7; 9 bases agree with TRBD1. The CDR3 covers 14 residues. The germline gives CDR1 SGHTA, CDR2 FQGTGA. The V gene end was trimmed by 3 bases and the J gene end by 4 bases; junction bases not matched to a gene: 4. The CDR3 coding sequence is TGTGCCAGCAGCTTGACAGGGGGGGATTACGAGCAGTACTTC. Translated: CASSLTGGDYEQYF.

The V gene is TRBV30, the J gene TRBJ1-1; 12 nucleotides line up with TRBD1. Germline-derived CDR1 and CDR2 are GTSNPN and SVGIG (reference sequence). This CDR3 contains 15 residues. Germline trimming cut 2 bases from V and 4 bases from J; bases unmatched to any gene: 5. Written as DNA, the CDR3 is TGTGCCTGGAGTCTCATGGGACAGGGGGCCACTGAAGCTTTCTTT. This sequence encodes CAWSLMGQGATEAFF.

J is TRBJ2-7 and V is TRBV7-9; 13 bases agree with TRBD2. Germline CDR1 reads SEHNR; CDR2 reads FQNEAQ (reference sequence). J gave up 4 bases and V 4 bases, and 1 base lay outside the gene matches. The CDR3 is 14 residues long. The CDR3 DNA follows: TGTGCCAGCAGCTCGGGACTAGCGGGGTACGAGCAGTACTTC. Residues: CASSSGLAGYEQYF. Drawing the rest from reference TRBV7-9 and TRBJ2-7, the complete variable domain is DTGVSQNPRHKITKRGQNVTFRCDPISEHNRLYWYRQTLGQGPEFLTYFQNEAQLEKSRLLSDRFSAERPKGSFSTLEIQRTEQGDSAMYLCASSSGLAGYEQYFGPGTRLTVT.

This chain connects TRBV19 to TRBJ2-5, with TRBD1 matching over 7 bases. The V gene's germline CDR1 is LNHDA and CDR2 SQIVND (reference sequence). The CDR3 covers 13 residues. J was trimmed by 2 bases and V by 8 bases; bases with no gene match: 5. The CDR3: CASSTGQQETQYF. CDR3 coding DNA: TGTGCCAGTTCAACGGGACAGCAAGAGACCCAGTACTTC.

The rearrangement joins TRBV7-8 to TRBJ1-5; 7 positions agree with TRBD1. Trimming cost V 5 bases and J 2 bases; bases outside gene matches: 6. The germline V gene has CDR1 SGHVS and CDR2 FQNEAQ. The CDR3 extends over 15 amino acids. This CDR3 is CASSPYTGGNQPQHF. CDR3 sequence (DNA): TGTGCCAGCAGCCCTTACACAGGGGGCAATCAGCCCCAGCATTTT.

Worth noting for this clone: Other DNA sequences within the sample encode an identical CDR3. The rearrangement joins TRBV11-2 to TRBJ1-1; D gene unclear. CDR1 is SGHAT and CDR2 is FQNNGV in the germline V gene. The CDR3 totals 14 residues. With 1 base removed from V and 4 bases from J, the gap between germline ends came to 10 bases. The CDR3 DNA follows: TGTGCCAGCAGCTTAGGGCAAGGCGGCACTGAAGCTTTCTTT. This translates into CASSLGQGGTEAFF. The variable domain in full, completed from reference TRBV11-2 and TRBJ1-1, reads EAGVAQSPRYKIIEKRQSVAFWCNPISGHATLYWYQQILGQGPKLLIQFQNNGVVDDSQLPKDRFSAERLKGVDSTLKIQPAKLEDSAVYLCASSLGQGGTEAFFGQGTRLTVV.